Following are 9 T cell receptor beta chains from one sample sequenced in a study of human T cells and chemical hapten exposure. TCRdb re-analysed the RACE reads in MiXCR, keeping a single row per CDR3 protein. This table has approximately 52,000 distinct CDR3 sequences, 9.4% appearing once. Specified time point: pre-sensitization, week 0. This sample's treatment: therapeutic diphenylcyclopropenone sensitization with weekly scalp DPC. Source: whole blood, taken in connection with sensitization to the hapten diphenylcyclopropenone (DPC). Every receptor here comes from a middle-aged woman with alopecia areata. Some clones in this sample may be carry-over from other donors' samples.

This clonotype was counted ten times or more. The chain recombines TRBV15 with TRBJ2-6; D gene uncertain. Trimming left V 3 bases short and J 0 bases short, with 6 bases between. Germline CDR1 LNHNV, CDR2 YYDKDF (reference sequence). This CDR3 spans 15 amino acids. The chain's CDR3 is CATSSTDSGANVLTF. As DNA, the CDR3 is TGTGCCACCAGCAGTACAGACTCTGGGGCCAACGTCCTGACTTTC.

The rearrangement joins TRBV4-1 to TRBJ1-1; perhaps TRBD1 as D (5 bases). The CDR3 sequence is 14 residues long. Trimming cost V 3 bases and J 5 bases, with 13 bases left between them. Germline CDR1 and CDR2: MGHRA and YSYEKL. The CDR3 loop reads CASSHPQGSTEAFF. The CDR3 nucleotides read TGCGCCAGCAGCCATCCTCAGGGTTCGACTGAAGCTTTCTTT.

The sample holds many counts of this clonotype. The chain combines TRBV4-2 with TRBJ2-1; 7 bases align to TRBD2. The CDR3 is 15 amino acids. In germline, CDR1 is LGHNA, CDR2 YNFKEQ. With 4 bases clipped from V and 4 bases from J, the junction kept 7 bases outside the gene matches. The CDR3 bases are TGTGCCAGCAGCCGGGGAGGGGAAGGGTACAATGAGCAGTTCTTC. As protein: CASSRGGEGYNEQFF.

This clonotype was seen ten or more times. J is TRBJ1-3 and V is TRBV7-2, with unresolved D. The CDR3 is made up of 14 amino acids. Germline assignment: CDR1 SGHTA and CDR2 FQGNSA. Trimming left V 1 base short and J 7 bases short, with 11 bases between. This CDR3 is CASSLERYGNTIYF. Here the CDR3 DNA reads TGTGCCAGCAGCTTAGAACGATATGGGAACACCATATATTTT.

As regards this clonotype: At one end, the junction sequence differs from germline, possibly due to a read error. For the CDR3, the DNA is TGTGCCAGCAGCTTACAGAGCATGAACACTGAAGCTTCCTTT. The encoded protein is CASSLQSMNTEASF. The J gene is TRBJ1-1, the V gene TRBV7-2, with D uncertain. Germline lookup yields CDR1 SGHTA and CDR2 FQGNSA. This CDR3 region has 14 residues.

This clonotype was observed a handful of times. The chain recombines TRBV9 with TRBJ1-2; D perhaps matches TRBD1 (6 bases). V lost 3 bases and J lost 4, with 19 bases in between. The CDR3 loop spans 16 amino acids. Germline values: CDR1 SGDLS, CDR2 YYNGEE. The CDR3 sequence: CASSATLSGVGYGYTF. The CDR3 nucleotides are TGTGCCAGCAGCGCCACACTCTCAGGGGTTGGCTATGGCTACACCTTC.

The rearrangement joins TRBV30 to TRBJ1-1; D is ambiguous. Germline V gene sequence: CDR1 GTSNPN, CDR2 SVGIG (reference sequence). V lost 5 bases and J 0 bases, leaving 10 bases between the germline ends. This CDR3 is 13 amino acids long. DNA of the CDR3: TGTGCCTGGGAATCTAGGGTGAACACTGAAGCTTTCTTT. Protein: CAWESRVNTEAFF.

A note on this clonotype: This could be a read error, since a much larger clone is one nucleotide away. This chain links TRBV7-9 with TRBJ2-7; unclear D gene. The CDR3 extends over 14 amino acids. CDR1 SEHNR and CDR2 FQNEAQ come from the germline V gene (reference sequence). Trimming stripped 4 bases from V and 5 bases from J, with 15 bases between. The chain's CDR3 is CASSSPMGRHEQYF. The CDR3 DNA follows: TGTGCCAGCAGCTCCCCGATGGGCAGGCACGAGCAGTACTTC.

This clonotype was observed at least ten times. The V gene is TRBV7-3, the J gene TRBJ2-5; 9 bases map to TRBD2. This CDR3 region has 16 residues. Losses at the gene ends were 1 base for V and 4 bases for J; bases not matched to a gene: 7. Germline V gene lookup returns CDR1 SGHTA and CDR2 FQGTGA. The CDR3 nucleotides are TGTGCCAGCAGCTTAATGGGTAGCGGGGGCGGAGAGACCCAGTACTTC. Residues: CASSLMGSGGGETQYF.